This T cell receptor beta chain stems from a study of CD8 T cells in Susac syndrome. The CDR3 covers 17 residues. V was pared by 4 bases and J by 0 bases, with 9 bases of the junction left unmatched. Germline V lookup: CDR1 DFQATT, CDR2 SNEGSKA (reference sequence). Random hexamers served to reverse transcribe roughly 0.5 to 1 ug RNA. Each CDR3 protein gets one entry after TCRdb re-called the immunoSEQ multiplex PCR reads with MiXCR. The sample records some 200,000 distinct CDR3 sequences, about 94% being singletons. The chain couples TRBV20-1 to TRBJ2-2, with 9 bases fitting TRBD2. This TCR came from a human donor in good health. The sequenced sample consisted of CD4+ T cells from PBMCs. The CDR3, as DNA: TGCAGTGCTAAAGGGCTAGCGGGACCGACGAACACCGGGGAGCTGTTTTTT. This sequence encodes CSAKGLAGPTNTGELFF.